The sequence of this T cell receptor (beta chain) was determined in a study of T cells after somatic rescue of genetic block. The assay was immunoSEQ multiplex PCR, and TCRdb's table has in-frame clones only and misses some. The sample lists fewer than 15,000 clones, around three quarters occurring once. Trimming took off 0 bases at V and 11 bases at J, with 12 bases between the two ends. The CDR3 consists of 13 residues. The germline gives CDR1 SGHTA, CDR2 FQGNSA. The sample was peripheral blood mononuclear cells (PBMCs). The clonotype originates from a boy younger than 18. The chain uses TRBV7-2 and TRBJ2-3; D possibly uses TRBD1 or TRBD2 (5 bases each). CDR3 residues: CASSLAGTRGQYF. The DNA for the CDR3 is TGTGCCAGCAGCTTAGCGGGGACCCGAGGGCAGTATTTT.